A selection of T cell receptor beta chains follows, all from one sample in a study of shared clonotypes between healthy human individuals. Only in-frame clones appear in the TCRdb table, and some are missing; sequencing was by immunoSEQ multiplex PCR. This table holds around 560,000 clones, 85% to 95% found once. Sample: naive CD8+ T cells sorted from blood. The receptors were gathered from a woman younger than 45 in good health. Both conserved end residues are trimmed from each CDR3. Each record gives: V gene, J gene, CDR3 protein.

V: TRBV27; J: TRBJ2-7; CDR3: ASSGGPSYEQY
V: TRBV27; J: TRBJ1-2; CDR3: ASSVQGFNGYT
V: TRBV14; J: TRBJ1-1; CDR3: ASSLITGSTEAF
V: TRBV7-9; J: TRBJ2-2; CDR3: ASSHLLAGELF
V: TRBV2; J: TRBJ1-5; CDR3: ASRGTESNQPQH
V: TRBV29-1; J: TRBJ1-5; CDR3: SVGQPQH
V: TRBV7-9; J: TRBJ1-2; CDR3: ASSLGQPNYGYT
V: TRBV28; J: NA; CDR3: ASGLGHGSLSYEQY
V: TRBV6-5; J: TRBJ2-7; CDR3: ASSYSNEVIYEQY
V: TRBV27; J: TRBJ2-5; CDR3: ASQDDLQETQY
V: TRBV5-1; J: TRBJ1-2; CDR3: ASSAGTPAGYT
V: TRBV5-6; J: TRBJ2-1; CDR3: ASSLASALAGQQF
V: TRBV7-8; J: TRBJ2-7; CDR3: ASSPISGSLHYEQY
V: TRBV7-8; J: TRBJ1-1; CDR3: ASSQPTGGVTEAF
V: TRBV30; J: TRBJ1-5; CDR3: AWSVYSGDQPQH
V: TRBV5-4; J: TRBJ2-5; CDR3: ASSGSASGRQETQY
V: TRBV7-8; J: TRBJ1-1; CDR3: ASSFQGGLAVTEAF
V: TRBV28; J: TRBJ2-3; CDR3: ASSLGSAGRTDTQY
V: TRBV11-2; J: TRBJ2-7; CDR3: ASSFGQNYEQY
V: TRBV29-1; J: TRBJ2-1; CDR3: SVEGTSVYNEQF
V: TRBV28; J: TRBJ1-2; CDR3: ASSGNYGYT
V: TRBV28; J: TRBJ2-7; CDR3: ASSLSILTYEQY
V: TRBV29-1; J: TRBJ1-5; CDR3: SVEKGFQPQH
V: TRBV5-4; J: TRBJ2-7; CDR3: ASSQDSSSYEQY
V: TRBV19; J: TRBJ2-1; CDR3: ASSRSGTGDNEQF
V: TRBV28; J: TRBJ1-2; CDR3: ASGIYGYT
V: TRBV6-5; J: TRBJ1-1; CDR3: ASSYSEGDTEAF
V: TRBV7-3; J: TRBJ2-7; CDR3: ASSSGDGYEQY
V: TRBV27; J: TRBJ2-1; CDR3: ASSHQGSYNEQF
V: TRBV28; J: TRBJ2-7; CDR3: ASSPLAGAYEQY
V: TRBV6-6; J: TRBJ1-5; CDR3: ASSYSDGTSAQH
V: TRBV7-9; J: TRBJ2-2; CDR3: ASSLTFNTGELF
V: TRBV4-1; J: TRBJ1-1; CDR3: ASSRPPGEAF
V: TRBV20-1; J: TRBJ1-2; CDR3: SGDPNYGYT
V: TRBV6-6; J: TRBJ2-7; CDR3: ASRAGLEQY
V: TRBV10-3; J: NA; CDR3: AISRDRGSYEQY
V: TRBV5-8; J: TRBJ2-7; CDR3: ASSLAEQY
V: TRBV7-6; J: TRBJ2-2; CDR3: ASSLGTGGGSATGELF
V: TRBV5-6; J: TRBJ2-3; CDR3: ASSMGQLSTDTQY
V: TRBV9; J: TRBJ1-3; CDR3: ASSGRTGGSGNTIY
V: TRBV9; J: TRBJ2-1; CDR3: ASAGTSVNEQF
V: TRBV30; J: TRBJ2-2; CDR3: AWSAVAGNTGELF
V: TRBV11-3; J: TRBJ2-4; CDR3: ASSHPDNRGIQY
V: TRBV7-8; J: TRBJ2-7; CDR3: ASSLGPSGSSYEQY
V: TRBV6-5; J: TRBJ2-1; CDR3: ASSYLGGEEQF
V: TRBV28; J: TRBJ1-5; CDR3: ASSLRVTGSQPQH
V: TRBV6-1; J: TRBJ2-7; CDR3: AVGQGPDEQY
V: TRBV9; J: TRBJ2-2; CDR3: ASSVGATSGSTGELF
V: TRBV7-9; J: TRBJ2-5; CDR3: ASSLAGFQETQY
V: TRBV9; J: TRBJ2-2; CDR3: ATQRGGNTGELF
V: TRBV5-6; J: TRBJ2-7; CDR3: ASSGIYGPKEYEQY